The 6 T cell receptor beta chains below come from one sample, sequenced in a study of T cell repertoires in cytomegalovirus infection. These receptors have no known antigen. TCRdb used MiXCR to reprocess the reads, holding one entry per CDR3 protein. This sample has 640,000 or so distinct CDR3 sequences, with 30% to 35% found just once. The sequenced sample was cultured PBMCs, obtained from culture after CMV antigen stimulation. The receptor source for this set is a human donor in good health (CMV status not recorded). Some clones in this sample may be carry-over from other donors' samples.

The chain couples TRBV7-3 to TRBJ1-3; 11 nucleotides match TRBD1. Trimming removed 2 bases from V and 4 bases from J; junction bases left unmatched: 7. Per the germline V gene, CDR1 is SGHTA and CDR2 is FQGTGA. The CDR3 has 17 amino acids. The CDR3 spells CASSLYGQGAYGNTIYF. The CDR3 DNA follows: TGTGCCAGCAGCTTATACGGACAGGGGGCTTACGGAAACACCATATATTTT.

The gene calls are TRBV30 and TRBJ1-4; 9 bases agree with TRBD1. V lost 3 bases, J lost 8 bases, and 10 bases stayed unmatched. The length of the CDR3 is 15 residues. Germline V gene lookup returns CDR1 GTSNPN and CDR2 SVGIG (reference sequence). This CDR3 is CAWRPPGQGREKLFF. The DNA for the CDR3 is TGTGCCTGGAGACCTCCGGGACAGGGTCGGGAAAAACTGTTTTTT.

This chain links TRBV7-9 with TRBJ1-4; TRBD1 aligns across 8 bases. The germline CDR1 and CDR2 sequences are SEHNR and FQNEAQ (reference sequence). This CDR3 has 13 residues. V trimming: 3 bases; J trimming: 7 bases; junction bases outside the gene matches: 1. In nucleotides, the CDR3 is TGTGCCAGCAGCTTGGACAGGGCTGAAAAACTGTTTTTT. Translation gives CASSLDRAEKLFF. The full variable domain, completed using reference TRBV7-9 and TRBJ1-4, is DTGVSQNPRHKITKRGQNVTFRCDPISEHNRLYWYRQTLGQGPEFLTYFQNEAQLEKSRLLSDRFSAERPKGSFSTLEIQRTEQGDSAMYLCASSLDRAEKLFFGSGTQLSVL.

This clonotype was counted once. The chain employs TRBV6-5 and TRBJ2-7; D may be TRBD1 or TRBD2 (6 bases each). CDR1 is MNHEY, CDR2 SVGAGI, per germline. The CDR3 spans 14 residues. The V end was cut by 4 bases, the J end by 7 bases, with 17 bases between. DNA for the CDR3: TGTGCCAGCAGTTTTTCCAGGGGCGCGGGGGAGCAGTACTTC. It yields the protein CASSFSRGAGEQYF.

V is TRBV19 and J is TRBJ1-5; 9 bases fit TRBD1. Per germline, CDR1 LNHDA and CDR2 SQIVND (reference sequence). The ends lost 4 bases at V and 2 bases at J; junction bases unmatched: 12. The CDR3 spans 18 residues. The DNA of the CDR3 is TGTGCCAGTAGTACCTCCGGATGGGACAGGGAAGGCAATCAGCCCCAGCATTTT. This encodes CASSTSGWDREGNQPQHF.

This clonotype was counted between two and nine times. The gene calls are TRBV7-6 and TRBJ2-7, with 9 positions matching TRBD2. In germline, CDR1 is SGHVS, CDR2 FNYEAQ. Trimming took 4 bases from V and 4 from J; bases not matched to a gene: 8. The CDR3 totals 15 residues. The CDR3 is CASSSKREAAYEQYF. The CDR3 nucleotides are TGTGCCAGCAGCTCAAAGCGGGAGGCCGCTTACGAGCAGTACTTC.